A selection of T cell receptor beta chains follows, all from one sample in a study of blood T cell repertoires in COVID-19. The table came from immunoSEQ multiplex PCR; TCRdb's copy has only in-frame clones and leaves some out. The repertoire holds around 250,000 clones, with 86% as singletons. Sequencing was done on a sample of peripheral blood. The source is a man aged 60-69 years with acute or convalescent COVID-19. Each CDR3 is given without its conserved first and last residue.

V	J	CDR3
TRBV28	TRBJ1-5	ASSTGQFNQPQH
TRBV28	TRBJ1-1	ASSPRLGAVTEAF
TRBV7-3	TRBJ1-2	ASSLTPPIGQGADLGGYT
TRBV27	TRBJ1-2	ASSPFGEGHGYT
TRBV24-1	TRBJ2-3	ATSDPKLAGDDTDTQY
TRBV11-2	TRBJ2-2	ASSLGGANTGELF
TRBV27	TRBJ1-2	ASSFRLLNYGYT
TRBV7-3	TRBJ2-1	ASSPLNQGNEQF
TRBV5-8	TRBJ1-2	ASSSRGGGYT
TRBV30	TRBJ1-5	AWSRSNQPQH